Below are 8 T cell receptor beta chains sequenced from a single sample in a study of control samples from healthy donors and cancer patients. Repertoires were generated with immunoSEQ multiplex PCR, while TCRdb's copy carries only in-frame clones and drops some. The sample records 71,000 or so clones, nearly 90% being singletons. Sequenced material: PBMCs. Receptor source: a man aged 55 to 69 with lung cancer.

This chain joins TRBV5-1 and TRBJ2-3, with D perhaps matching TRBD1 or TRBD2 (6 bases each). Trimming cost V 2 bases and J 0 bases, with 10 bases left between them. This CDR3 region has 15 residues. Germline assignment: CDR1 SGHRS and CDR2 YFSETQ. For the CDR3, the DNA is TGCGCCAGCAGCTTCTCGGGGGCGAGCACAGATACGCAGTATTTT. Translating it yields CASSFSGASTDTQYF.

This chain joins TRBV24-1 and TRBJ1-1; 7 bases line up with TRBD1. CDR3 length: 16 residues. CDR1 KGHDR and CDR2 SFDVKD come from the germline V gene. Losses at the gene ends were 3 bases for V and 1 base for J; bases not matched to a gene: 7. The CDR3 DNA reads TGTGCCACCAGTGATCCTGCGGGGGACAGGAACACTGAAGCTTTCTTT. Its protein is CATSDPAGDRNTEAFF.

The V gene is TRBV5-5, the J gene TRBJ2-5; a possible D gene is TRBD2 (7 bases). Germline CDR1 is SGHKS and CDR2 is YYEKEE (reference sequence). The ends were cut back, 1 base at V and 5 bases at J, with 12 bases in the middle. The CDR3 is 14 residues long. The CDR3 DNA follows: TGTGCCAGCAGCTTGCGCGGGGGCGGGGAGACCCAGTACTTC. It is translated as CASSLRGGGETQYF.

The chain joins TRBV18 to TRBJ2-3, with D possibly matching TRBD1 (6 bases). CDR1 is KGHSH and CDR2 is LQKENI in the germline V gene. The CDR3 runs 15 residues. Trimming removed 6 bases at V and 1 base at J, with 14 bases between. CDR3 in amino acids: CASSPTTGRTDTQYF. The CDR3 DNA reads as TGTGCCAGCTCCCCAACAACAGGGCGCACAGATACGCAGTATTTT.

This clone came up once. The rearrangement uses TRBV7-2 and TRBJ2-7, with TRBD1 as a possible D gene (6 bases). V was pared by 3 bases and J by 3 bases, with 12 bases between. CDR3 length: 14 amino acids. CDR1 and CDR2 from the germline V gene are SGHTA and FQGNSA. As DNA, the CDR3 is TGTGCCAGCAGCTTGTACGGGACATTCTACGAGCAGTACTTC. It encodes CASSLYGTFYEQYF.

DNA of the CDR3: TGCGCCAGCAGTCGCGGACAGGCTTACGAGCAGTACGTC. Translation gives CASSRGQAYEQYV. The chain employs TRBV10-2 and TRBJ2-7, with 7 nucleotides matching TRBD1. This CDR3 has 13 amino acids. The V gene end was trimmed by 5 bases and the J gene end by 4 bases; junction bases not matched to a gene: 5. Germline V gene data show CDR1 as WSHSY and CDR2 as SAAADI.

This sequence joins TRBV7-7 and TRBJ2-5, with a tentative D call TRBD2 (6 bases). The germline V gene has CDR1 SSHAT and CDR2 FNYEAQ (reference sequence). V gave up 7 bases and J gave up 5 bases, with 14 bases separating them. The CDR3 loop spans 13 amino acids. CDR3 coding DNA: TGTGCCAGCAACCGCTGGGGGAGGGAGACCCAGTACTTC. Protein: CASNRWGRETQYF.

V and J are TRBV6-5 and TRBJ1-5; a possible D gene is TRBD1 (5 bases). V lost 6 bases, J lost 0 bases, and 9 bases lay in between. The CDR3 extends over 14 amino acids. Germline V gives CDR1 MNHEY, CDR2 SVGAGI. The CDR3, as DNA: TGTGCCAGCAGACGGGGGACTAGCAATCAGCCCCAGCATTTT. Its protein product is CASRRGTSNQPQHF.